Shown below are 22 T cell receptor beta chains from a single sample sequenced in a study of blood T cell repertoires in COVID-19. Profiling relied on immunoSEQ multiplex PCR, and the TCRdb table lists in-frame clones only, not all of them. The sample consists of about 81,000 clones, around nine tenths of them appearing once. The sequenced material came from peripheral blood. The source is a man aged 65 to 85 with active or convalescent COVID-19.

This rearrangement joins TRBV30 to TRBJ1-2; possibly TRBD1 for D (6 bases). CDR1 and CDR2 from the germline V gene are GTSNPN and SVGIG (reference sequence). The CDR3 contains 14 residues. V gave up 3 bases and J gave up 7 bases, with 18 bases separating them. CDR3 nucleotide sequence: TGTGCCTGGAGCCCAGACCGGGACATTTTTGGCTACACCTTC. Protein sequence: CAWSPDRDIFGYTF.

The rearrangement joins TRBV2 to TRBJ2-4; the match to TRBD1 covers 9 bases. V dropped 6 bases and J dropped 2; count of bases not matched to a gene: 8. The CDR3 is 16 residues long. Per germline, CDR1 SNHLY and CDR2 FYNNEI. CDR3 nucleotides: TGTGCCAGCAGGGACAGGGGTCCCCCCCCCAAAAACATTCAGTACTTC. It encodes CASRDRGPPPKNIQYF.

V and J are TRBV7-8 and TRBJ2-7; TRBD1 agrees at 9 bases. This CDR3 is 17 amino acids long. Unmatched junction bases numbered 11, after V lost 4 bases and J lost 1 base. Per the germline V gene, CDR1 is SGHVS and CDR2 is FQNEAQ. The CDR3 DNA is TGTGCCAGCAGCTCGTTAGGGGGACAGGGTCTATCCTACGAGCAGTACTTC. Protein product: CASSSLGGQGLSYEQYF.

CDR3 protein: CASSLKGEGWYGYTF. As DNA, the CDR3 is TGTGCCAGCAGTTTAAAAGGGGAAGGTTGGTATGGCTACACCTTC. V and J are TRBV27 and TRBJ1-2, with D possibly being TRBD1 (5 bases). V lost 2 bases and J lost 5, with 15 bases in between. CDR3 size: 15 residues. Germline values: CDR1 MNHEY, CDR2 SMNVEV (reference sequence).

The chain employs TRBV15 and TRBJ2-3, with D uncertain. The V gene lost 5 bases and the J gene lost 4 bases, with 7 bases spanning the gap. The CDR3 totals 12 residues. From germline, CDR1 is LNHNV and CDR2 YYDKDF (reference sequence). The CDR3 nucleotides are TGTGCCACCAGCCAAGGAGCAGATACGCAGTATTTT. It encodes CATSQGADTQYF.

The chain couples TRBV11-2 to TRBJ1-1; 10 nucleotides match TRBD1. The CDR3 consists of 13 residues. V gave up 8 bases and J gave up 3 bases; unmatched junction bases: 3. CDR1 is SGHAT, CDR2 FQNNGV, per germline. The CDR3 DNA reads TGTGCCAGCGGGGGACAGGGGCACACTGAAGCTTTCTTT. It translates to CASGGQGHTEAFF.

This chain joins TRBV7-2 and TRBJ2-7, with 8 bases matching TRBD2. The germline V gene has CDR1 SGHTA and CDR2 FQGNSA. This CDR3 region has 15 residues. The trim removed 6 bases at V and 3 bases at J, leaving 10 bases unmatched. As DNA, the CDR3 is TGTGCCAGCAGACAGAGCGGGGGCCACAGCTACGAGCAGTACTTC. Translated, it gives CASRQSGGHSYEQYF.

The chain is built from TRBV29-1 and TRBJ1-2; D unclear. CDR3 length: 13 amino acids. Germline lookup yields CDR1 SQVTM and CDR2 ANQGSEA. The V and J ends lost 3 bases and 8 bases respectively, with 16 bases between them. CDR3 DNA sequence: TGCAGCGTTGAGGTGTCGGGAGGAGGGGGCTACACCTTC. Protein sequence: CSVEVSGGGGYTF.

The chain recombines TRBV2 with TRBJ2-7; 9 nucleotides align to TRBD1. The CDR3 loop spans 14 amino acids. Unmatched junction bases numbered 6, after V lost 6 bases and J lost 3 bases. The V gene's germline CDR1 is SNHLY and CDR2 FYNNEI. For the CDR3, the DNA is TGTGCCAGCAGGGAACAGGGGGCTATCTACGAGCAGTACTTC. Translating it yields CASREQGAIYEQYF.

The chain employs TRBV10-2 and TRBJ2-3; D gene unclear. CDR3 length equals 13 residues. Looked up from germline, CDR1 is WSHSY and CDR2 is SAAADI. V lost 2 bases and J 6 bases, leaving 9 bases between the germline ends. The CDR3 sequence: CASSETPWDTQYF. The CDR3 coding sequence is TGCGCCAGCAGTGAGACACCTTGGGATACGCAGTATTTT.

The V call is TRBV25-1, the J call TRBJ1-3; 9 bases match TRBD1. The CDR3 extends over 15 amino acids. V gave up 4 bases and J gave up 8 bases; unmatched junction bases: 9. Per germline, CDR1 MGHDK and CDR2 SYGVNS. Here the CDR3 DNA reads TGTGCCAGCAGTGGACGGGACAGGGTAACGGACACCATATATTTT. This sequence encodes CASSGRDRVTDTIYF. Supplemented by reference TRBV25-1 and TRBJ1-3, the full variable domain reads EADIYQTPRYLVIGTGKKITLECSQTMGHDKMYWYQQDPGMELHLIHYSYGVNSTEKGDLSSESTVSRIRTEHFPLTLESARPSHTSQYLCASSGRDRVTDTIYFGEGSWLTVV.

The CDR3 DNA is TGCGCCAGCAGCCGCTTAGACAGGGAGATGTACGAGCAGTACTTC. It encodes CASSRLDREMYEQYF. V is TRBV4-1 and J is TRBJ2-7, with 7 bases lining up with TRBD1. Germline values: CDR1 MGHRA, CDR2 YSYEKL. This CDR3 is built from 15 residues. With V trimmed by 4 bases and J by 4 bases, 10 bases remained unmatched.

The chain couples TRBV7-9 to TRBJ1-4; 9 positions agree with TRBD1. V was clipped by 5 bases and J by 8 bases; unmatched bases: 6. The germline gives CDR1 SEHNR, CDR2 FQNEAQ (reference sequence). There are 14 residues in the CDR3. CDR3 residues: CASSLGTGREKLFF. The DNA for the CDR3 is TGTGCCAGCAGCCTAGGGACAGGGCGAGAAAAACTGTTTTTT.

This clone was seen only once. V and J are TRBV5-1 and TRBJ2-3, with 7 bases aligning to TRBD1. The CDR3 spans 15 residues. Trimming took 2 bases from V and 8 from J; bases not matched to a gene: 11. CDR1 and CDR2 from the germline V gene are SGHRS and YFSETQ. CDR3 sequence: CASSFSTGSVVTQYF. CDR3 in DNA: TGCGCCAGCAGCTTCTCGACAGGGTCCGTTGTTACGCAGTATTTT.

The chain uses TRBV7-2 and TRBJ1-6; D unclear. This CDR3 has 13 amino acids. In germline, CDR1 is SGHTA, CDR2 FQGNSA. Trimming stripped 5 bases from V and 10 bases from J, with 12 bases between. The CDR3 nucleotides read TGTGCCAGCAGCCCGCGGCGCGGGTCACCCCTCCACTTT. Translation gives CASSPRRGSPLHF.

The chain joins TRBV28 to TRBJ2-2; 8 nucleotides agree with TRBD2. Germline-derived CDR1 and CDR2 are MDHEN and SYDVKM. V gave up 7 bases and J gave up 8 bases; unmatched junction bases: 9. The CDR3 is 14 residues long. The chain's CDR3 is CASNALAVAGELFF. The CDR3, as DNA: TGTGCCAGCAACGCACTAGCGGTCGCAGGGGAGCTGTTTTTT.

V gene TRBV3-1 (or the pseudogene TRBV3-2) combines with J gene TRBJ2-7; TRBD2 matches at 7 bases. The CDR3 runs 15 residues. Germline V gene data show CDR1 as LGHDT and CDR2 as YNNKEL (reference sequence). V gave up 3 bases and J gave up 1 base; unmatched junction bases: 6. The CDR3 sequence: CASSHVSGLSYEQYF. In nucleotides, the CDR3 is TGTGCCAGCAGCCACGTTAGCGGGTTGTCCTACGAGCAGTACTTC.

CDR3: CAWSELRVQHYGYTF. The CDR3 region has the DNA TGTGCCTGGAGTGAGTTGAGGGTTCAGCACTATGGCTACACCTTC. The V gene is TRBV30, the J gene TRBJ1-2; D remains ambiguous. CDR3 size: 15 residues. Germline V gene lookup returns CDR1 GTSNPN and CDR2 SVGIG (reference sequence). Trimming pared 1 base from V and 3 bases from J, leaving 15 bases between.

The chain has TRBV4-1 and TRBJ1-4; D unresolved. V lost 1 base, J lost 5 bases, and 17 bases lay in between. The CDR3 totals 17 residues. Germline V gene data show CDR1 as MGHRA and CDR2 as YSYEKL. CDR3 loop: CASSQGMRQLKNEKLFF. The CDR3, as DNA: TGCGCCAGCAGCCAAGGAATGAGACAACTCAAAAATGAAAAACTGTTTTTT.

V usage is TRBV5-1 and J usage is TRBJ2-3; D possibly corresponds to TRBD2 (6 bases). CDR3 length equals 15 residues. Per germline, CDR1 SGHRS and CDR2 YFSETQ. Trimming took off 1 base at V and 4 bases at J, with 13 bases between the two ends. This CDR3 is CASSLRVERADTQYF. CDR3 coding DNA: TGCGCCAGCAGCTTGAGGGTCGAGCGGGCAGATACGCAGTATTTT.

The chain uses TRBV27 and TRBJ2-2, with 8 nucleotides matching TRBD1. The CDR3 is 16 amino acids. CDR1 MNHEY and CDR2 SMNVEV come from the germline V gene (reference sequence). The ends lost 6 bases at V and 4 bases at J; junction bases unmatched: 10. In nucleotides, the CDR3 is TGTGCCAGCAGCCCCCGCCGGACAGGGAGCACCGGGGAGCTGTTTTTT. Its protein product is CASSPRRTGSTGELFF.

The chain combines TRBV6-6 with TRBJ2-7; TRBD1 matches at 9 bases. The length of the CDR3 is 16 residues. Germline loops: CDR1 MNHNY, CDR2 SVGAGI (reference sequence). J gave up 6 bases and V 0 bases, and 9 bases lay outside the gene matches. For the CDR3, the DNA is TGTGCCAGCAGTTACTCGAAGGGACAGGGAGCGCCCGAGCAGTACTTC. Protein: CASSYSKGQGAPEQYF.